Presented here are 15 T cell receptor beta chains from one specimen sequenced in a study of blood T cell repertoires in COVID-19 (dated by TCRdb to 2018 to 2021). The library was produced with the immunoSEQ multiplex PCR assay. TCRdb limited this immuneACCESS table to in-frame rearrangements with V and J called. A share of clones is missing; checked studies link under half to unresolved V genes, and the rest is unexplained. The sample yields around 100,000 clones; 86% were counted once. The ten biggest clones cover around 4.5% of the sample. The source material was peripheral blood. The receptors were sampled from a man aged 35 to 55 with acute or convalescent COVID-19.

This sequence joins TRBV25-1 and TRBJ1-2, with TRBD1 matching 7 bases. Germline CDR1 and CDR2: MGHDK and SYGVNS. This CDR3 spans 12 amino acids. V lost 7 bases to trimming and J lost 2 bases; unmatched junction nucleotides: 1. The CDR3 DNA is TGTGCCAGCAAGACAGGGAACTATGGCTACACCTTC. This sequence encodes CASKTGNYGYTF.

The chain carries TRBV19 and TRBJ2-7; 11 bases are a match to TRBD1. Germline lookup yields CDR1 LNHDA and CDR2 SQIVND (reference sequence). This CDR3 is built from 14 residues. V trimming: 6 bases; J trimming: 1 base; junction bases outside the gene matches: 2. The DNA for the CDR3 is TGTGCCAGTAGCCGGGACAGGGGGTCCTACGAGCAGTACTTC. Protein sequence: CASSRDRGSYEQYF.

The chain employs TRBV9 and TRBJ2-1; D perhaps matches TRBD2 (5 bases). Trimming took off 0 bases at V and 4 bases at J, with 11 bases between the two ends. This CDR3 comprises 15 residues. Germline CDR1 is SGDLS and CDR2 is YYNGEE. In DNA form, the CDR3 reads TGTGCCAGCAGCGTAGCGGAGGTACGTTACAATGAGCAGTTCTTC. This codes for CASSVAEVRYNEQFF.

This clone was seen once. The chain couples TRBV10-3 to TRBJ1-1; D is unclear. V shed 3 bases and J shed 1 base, with 6 bases lying between them. CDR1 and CDR2 (germline): ENHRY, SYGVKD. The CDR3 covers 13 residues. The CDR3 reads CAISDSANTEAFF. The CDR3 region has the DNA TGTGCCATCAGTGACAGTGCGAACACTGAAGCTTTCTTT.

The chain joins TRBV5-4 to TRBJ1-2; 11 bases align to TRBD1. Germline values: CDR1 SGHNT, CDR2 YYREEE (reference sequence). The junction had 4 bases not matched to a gene; V was cut back by 0 bases and J by 3 bases. CDR3 length: 16 residues. The CDR3 region has the DNA TGTGCCAGCAGCTTGGAAGGGACAGGGGGATACTATGGCTACACCTTC. Encoded protein: CASSLEGTGGYYGYTF.

The rearrangement links TRBV9 to TRBJ2-7; TRBD1 matches 11 bases. The CDR3 loop spans 13 amino acids. Per the germline V gene, CDR1 is SGDLS and CDR2 is YYNGEE. Trimming at V came to 2 bases and at J to 5 bases, leaving 0 bases not matched to a gene. The CDR3 reads CASSVDRGHEQYF. The CDR3 bases are TGTGCCAGCAGCGTGGACAGGGGGCACGAGCAGTACTTC.

The J gene is TRBJ1-2, the V gene TRBV19; D not resolved. The CDR3 is 13 amino acids. Germline V CDR1 and CDR2: LNHDA, SQIVND (reference sequence). The germline V and J ends were trimmed by 8 bases and 4 bases, with 14 bases remaining between them. CDR3 protein: CASCPRVGYGYTF. The CDR3 coding sequence is TGTGCCAGTTGCCCGCGGGTCGGCTATGGCTACACCTTC.

The table lists this clone with a count of one. DNA for the CDR3: TGTGCCAGCAGGAGGGACAGAAATAGCAATCAGCCCCAGCATTTT. Its translation: CASRRDRNSNQPQHF. The V and J genes are TRBV2 and TRBJ1-5; TRBD1 matches 7 bases. CDR1 is SNHLY, CDR2 FYNNEI, per germline. Trimming cost V 6 bases and J 0 bases; bases outside gene matches: 5. The CDR3 spans 15 residues.

This clone was found a few times. The chain carries TRBV30 and TRBJ1-5; the match to TRBD1 covers 8 bases. J lost 3 bases, V lost 3 bases, and 10 bases had no gene match. The germline gives CDR1 GTSNPN, CDR2 SVGIG (reference sequence). There are 16 residues in the CDR3. Written as DNA, the CDR3 is TGTGCCTGGAGAGACCCCCGGACAGGGAACAATCAGCCCCAGCATTTT. Translated, it gives CAWRDPRTGNNQPQHF.

The chain recombines TRBV5-5 with TRBJ1-6; the D gene is possibly TRBD1 (6 bases). V was trimmed by 4 bases and J by 0 bases, leaving 11 bases between them. Germline-derived CDR1 and CDR2 are SGHKS and YYEKEE (reference sequence). CDR3 length: 16 amino acids. The CDR3 coding sequence is TGTGCCAGCAGCGAAACAGGGAGCTCCTATAATTCACCCCTCCACTTT. Translating gives CASSETGSSYNSPLHF.

The count of this clone is one. This chain's CDR3 is CASSDMGQMGRPQHF. CDR3 in DNA: TGTGCCAGCAGTGACATGGGACAGATGGGGCGGCCCCAGCATTTT. This chain links TRBV6-1 with TRBJ1-5, with 7 bases that match TRBD1. CDR1 and CDR2 (germline): MNHNS, SASEGT. The CDR3 contains 15 residues. J gave up 9 bases and V 3 bases, and 11 bases lay outside the gene matches.

This chain uses TRBV6-5 with TRBJ1-2; tentatively, D is TRBD1 (5 bases). The V and J ends lost 6 bases and 8 bases respectively, with 19 bases between them. Germline values: CDR1 MNHEY, CDR2 SVGAGI. The CDR3 totals 14 residues. The CDR3 region is CASRVSVRQSGYTF. The CDR3 coding sequence is TGTGCCAGCAGAGTTTCGGTCAGACAGTCCGGCTACACCTTC.

The CDR3 sequence is CASSQVAAANSPLHF. DNA of the CDR3: TGTGCCAGCAGCCAAGTAGCGGCAGCAAATTCACCCCTCCACTTT. The V call is TRBV3-1 (or the pseudogene TRBV3-2), the J call TRBJ1-6; D uncertain. The length of the CDR3 is 15 residues. Per germline, CDR1 LGHDT and CDR2 YNNKEL (reference sequence). Deletions cut 1 base from V and 7 bases from J, with 11 bases between.

There are a few counts of this clone. J is TRBJ1-6 and V is TRBV5-1; 10 bases align to TRBD1. With 4 bases clipped from V and 5 bases from J, the junction kept 6 bases outside the gene matches. CDR1 and CDR2 from the germline V gene are SGHRS and YFSETQ. The CDR3 sequence is 16 residues long. Here the CDR3 reads CASSPRQGADNSPLHF. As DNA, the CDR3 is TGCGCCAGCAGCCCCCGACAGGGGGCGGATAATTCACCCCTCCACTTT.

In its sample, this clone was seen once. The J gene is TRBJ1-1, the V gene TRBV3-1 (or the pseudogene TRBV3-2); TRBD1 matches at 7 bases. V was clipped by 5 bases and J by 0 bases; unmatched bases: 9. This CDR3 region has 16 residues. CDR1 LGHDT and CDR2 YNNKEL come from the germline V gene (reference sequence). The CDR3 region is CASSYTGTVMNTEAFF. CDR3 DNA: TGTGCCAGCAGCTATACAGGGACAGTCATGAACACTGAAGCTTTCTTT.